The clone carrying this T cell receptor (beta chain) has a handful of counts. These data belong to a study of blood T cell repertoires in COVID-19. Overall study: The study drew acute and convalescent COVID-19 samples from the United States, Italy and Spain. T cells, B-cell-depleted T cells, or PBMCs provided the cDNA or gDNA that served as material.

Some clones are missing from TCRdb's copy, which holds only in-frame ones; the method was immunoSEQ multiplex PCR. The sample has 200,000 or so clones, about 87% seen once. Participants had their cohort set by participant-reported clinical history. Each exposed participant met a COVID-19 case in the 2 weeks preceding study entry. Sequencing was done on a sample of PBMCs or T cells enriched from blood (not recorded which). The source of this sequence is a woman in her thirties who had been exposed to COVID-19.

CDR3 region: CASSPNRGLGQPQHF. DNA for the CDR3: TGTGCCAGCTCTCCGAACAGGGGGCTCGGTCAGCCCCAGCATTTT. This rearrangement joins TRBV18 to TRBJ1-5; TRBD1 matches 9 bases. The V gene's germline CDR1 is KGHSH and CDR2 LQKENI. This CDR3 has 15 residues. The trim removed 6 bases at V and 6 bases at J, leaving 9 bases unmatched.